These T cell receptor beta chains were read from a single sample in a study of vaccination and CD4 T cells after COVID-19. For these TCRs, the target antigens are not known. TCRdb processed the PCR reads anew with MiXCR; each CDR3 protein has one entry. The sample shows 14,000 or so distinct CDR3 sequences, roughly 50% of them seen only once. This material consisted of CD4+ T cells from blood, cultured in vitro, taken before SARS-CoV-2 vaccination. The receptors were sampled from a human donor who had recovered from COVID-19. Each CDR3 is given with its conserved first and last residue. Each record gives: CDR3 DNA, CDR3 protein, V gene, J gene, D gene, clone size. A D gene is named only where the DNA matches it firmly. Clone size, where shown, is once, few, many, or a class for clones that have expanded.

CDR3 DNA: TGTGCCAGCAGTGGACCGGGGGGGAGGAACACCGGGGAGCTGTTTTTT; CDR3 protein: CASSGPGGRNTGELFF; V gene: TRBV2; J gene: TRBJ2-2; D gene: TRBD2; clone size: few
CDR3 DNA: TGTGCCAGCAGTTACCAAATCGGACAGGGAACGGCTGGGGCCAACGTCCTGACTTTC; CDR3 protein: CASSYQIGQGTAGANVLTF; V gene: TRBV6-2/TRBV6-3; J gene: TRBJ2-6; D gene: TRBD1; clone size: once
CDR3 DNA: TGTGCCAGCAGTGAAGAGGTATGGGACCCGGGGAACACTGAAGCTTTCTTT; CDR3 protein: CASSEEVWDPGNTEAFF; V gene: TRBV6-1; J gene: TRBJ1-1; D gene: NA; clone size: NA
CDR3 DNA: TGTGCCAGCTCACCGGAGGGGGATACGCAGTATTTT; CDR3 protein: CASSPEGDTQYF; V gene: TRBV18; J gene: TRBJ2-3; D gene: NA; clone size: NA
CDR3 DNA: TGTGCCAGCAGCCCAGATACGCAGTATTTT; CDR3 protein: CASSPDTQYF; V gene: TRBV7-9; J gene: TRBJ2-3; D gene: NA; clone size: NA
CDR3 DNA: TGCAGTGCTAGAGGCGACAGGGGGCGCACAGATACGCAGTATTTT; CDR3 protein: CSARGDRGRTDTQYF; V gene: TRBV20-1; J gene: TRBJ2-3; D gene: TRBD1; clone size: NA
CDR3 DNA: TGCAGTACTAGCGAAGGACAGTTTCGGAAAAACATTCAGTACTTC; CDR3 protein: CSTSEGQFRKNIQYF; V gene: TRBV20-1; J gene: TRBJ2-4; D gene: NA; clone size: NA
CDR3 DNA: TGCAGTGCTAGAGTTACAGATACGCAGTATTTT; CDR3 protein: CSARVTDTQYF; V gene: TRBV20-1; J gene: TRBJ2-3; D gene: NA; clone size: few
CDR3 DNA: TGTGCCAGCAGGTCTTCAGGGGTAACTGAAGCTTTCTTT; CDR3 protein: CASRSSGVTEAFF; V gene: TRBV6-1; J gene: TRBJ1-1; D gene: NA; clone size: few
CDR3 DNA: TGCAGTGCTAGAGATCCAGGGGCTAATGAAAAACTGTTTTTT; CDR3 protein: CSARDPGANEKLFF; V gene: TRBV20-1; J gene: TRBJ1-4; D gene: NA; clone size: NA
CDR3 DNA: TGTGCCACCAGTCAGACAGGCCAACCCTATGGCTACACCTTC; CDR3 protein: CATSQTGQPYGYTF; V gene: TRBV24-1; J gene: TRBJ1-2; D gene: NA; clone size: NA